The 30 T cell receptor beta chains below come from one sample, sequenced in a study of CD8+CD57+ T cells in acquired aplastic anemia (dated by TCRdb to the late 2010s). Sequencing relied on an Illumina HiSeq 2000. Genomic DNA was used as template for profiling of TCR beta VDJ combinations and CDR3 sequences. The raw public reads went through TCRdb reprocessing: fastp at Q25, MiXCR clone calling, in-frame beta chains kept. Records with the same CDR3 protein are collapsed into one entry carrying the most frequent genes and DNA. The sample includes roughly 290,000 distinct CDR3 sequences, with around three fifths observed a single time. The ten largest clones take up under 1.5% of the sample. Patients chosen for sequencing had shown expansion of CD8+CD57+ cells by flow cytometry. Material: sorted CD4+, CD8+, or CD8+CD57+ T cells (not recorded which) from PBMCs. The source is a human donor with aplastic anemia.

This clonotype was recorded at least ten times. V gene TRBV5-8 combines with J gene TRBJ2-7; D not certain. The CDR3 spans 15 residues. V was shortened by 0 bases and J by 6 bases, with 16 bases between the two germline ends. Germline V lookup: CDR1 SGHTS, CDR2 YDEGEE. CDR3 sequence reads: CASSLGGQTWIEQYF. The CDR3 coding sequence is TGTGCCAGCAGCTTGGGAGGTCAGACTTGGATCGAGCAGTACTTC.

The rearrangement links TRBV10-3 to TRBJ2-7, with D possibly matching TRBD2 (6 bases). The CDR3 has 13 amino acids. Germline V gene sequence: CDR1 ENHRY, CDR2 SYGVKD. V lost 11 bases, J lost 4 bases, and 18 bases lay in between. The CDR3 DNA is TGTGCCGCTAGCCTGGGGGGTCGGTACGAGCAGTACTTC. Translating gives CAASLGGRYEQYF.

The chain links TRBV2 to TRBJ2-2; D might be TRBD2 (6 bases). The CDR3 runs 13 residues. CDR1 and CDR2 (germline): SNHLY, FYNNEI. Trimming cost V 8 bases and J 8 bases, with 15 bases left between them. The CDR3 DNA reads as TGTGCCAGCGGGGGGACCACGCGAGGGGAGCTGTTTTTT. It yields the protein CASGGTTRGELFF.

The rearrangement links TRBV5-6 to TRBJ2-3; possible D gene TRBD1, 6 bases. Germline V gene sequence: CDR1 SGHDT, CDR2 YYEEEE. The CDR3 totals 14 residues. V was shortened by 3 bases and J by 6 bases, with 14 bases between the two germline ends. The DNA for the CDR3 is TGTGCCAGCAGCTCGGCAGGGGCTGTTGATACGCAGTATTTT. Its protein is CASSSAGAVDTQYF.

This chain connects TRBV7-6 to TRBJ2-1; TRBD2 matches at 8 bases. V lost 5 bases, J lost 10 bases, and 4 bases stayed unmatched. The CDR3 runs 12 residues. The germline CDR1 and CDR2 sequences are SGHVS and FNYEAQ. The CDR3 spells CASSRLAQEQFF. The DNA for the CDR3 is TGTGCCAGCAGCCGACTAGCGCAGGAGCAGTTCTTC.

V gene TRBV10-3 combines with J gene TRBJ2-1; D is possibly TRBD2 (6 bases). V lost 0 bases, J lost 2 bases, and 14 bases lay in between. The CDR3 runs 17 residues. Germline CDR1 ENHRY, CDR2 SYGVKD. The chain's CDR3 is CAISESIGGATYNEQFF. The CDR3 coding sequence is TGTGCCATCAGTGAGTCGATCGGCGGGGCGACCTACAATGAGCAGTTCTTC.

Concerning this clonotype itself: The junction departs from the called germline gene at one end, perhaps through a read error. This rearrangement joins TRBV15 to TRBJ1-5; the D is unclear. This CDR3 has 16 residues. Germline V gene sequence: CDR1 LNHNV, CDR2 YYDKDF (reference sequence). CDR3 in DNA: TGTGCCACCAGCAGAGATCGGCGGAATAGCAATCAGCCCCAGCACTTT. This gives the protein CATSRDRRNSNQPQHF.

V and J are TRBV5-1 and TRBJ2-3, with TRBD2 matching 12 bases. This CDR3 comprises 16 residues. In germline, CDR1 is SGHRS, CDR2 YFSETQ. With V trimmed by 1 base and J by 6 bases, 6 bases remained unmatched. The CDR3: CASSLRLAGGKDTQYF. The DNA for the CDR3 is TGCGCCAGCAGCTTGAGGCTAGCGGGGGGGAAGGATACGCAGTATTTT. The full variable domain, completed using reference TRBV5-1 and TRBJ2-3, is KAGVTQTPRYLIKTRGQQVTLSCSPISGHRSVSWYQQTPGQGLQFLFEYFSETQRNKGNFPGRFSGRQFSNSRSEMNVSTLELGDSALYLCASSLRLAGGKDTQYFGPGTRLTVL.

V usage is TRBV10-3 and J usage is TRBJ2-7, with 8 bases lining up with TRBD2. Germline V gives CDR1 ENHRY, CDR2 SYGVKD. The CDR3 totals 15 residues. The V and J ends lost 2 bases and 4 bases, in that order; junction bases with no gene match: 7. In nucleotides, the CDR3 is TGTGCCATCAGTGAGGCGGCGGGGGGACTATACGAGCAGTACTTC. This codes for CAISEAAGGLYEQYF.

The chain combines TRBV10-1 with TRBJ1-5; 10 bases agree with TRBD1. The germline V gene encodes CDR1 WNHNN and CDR2 SYGVQD (reference sequence). The CDR3 contains 16 residues. After removal of 3 bases from V and 4 bases from J, the junction contained 6 bases not matched to a gene. CDR3: CASSERRQGANQPQHF. CDR3 coding DNA: TGCGCCAGCAGTGAACGAAGACAGGGGGCGAATCAGCCCCAGCATTTT.

This chain uses TRBV20-1 with TRBJ2-3; D assignment may be TRBD1 or TRBD2 (5 bases each). Trimming took off 1 base at V and 3 bases at J, with 17 bases between the two ends. Germline CDR1 reads DFQATT; CDR2 reads SNEGSKA (reference sequence). The CDR3 is made up of 16 amino acids. The CDR3: CSARVGAGPGTDTQYF. The CDR3 DNA sequence: TGCAGTGCTAGAGTAGGGGCGGGCCCTGGGACAGATACGCAGTATTTT.

This clonotype was counted only a few times. The V call is TRBV5-1, the J call TRBJ2-2, with TRBD2 matching 9 bases. Germline assignment: CDR1 SGHRS and CDR2 YFSETQ. V dropped 4 bases and J dropped 5; count of bases not matched to a gene: 9. The CDR3 runs to 16 residues. The DNA for the CDR3 is TGCGCCAGCAGCAGGATCGTAGCGGGAGCTACCGGGGAGCTGTTTTTT. It yields the protein CASSRIVAGATGELFF.

This clonotype was counted at least ten times. The CDR3 DNA reads as TGTGCCAGCAGCTTGGCCTCCGGGAGACTAGCGGGAGACTACTACAATGAGCAGTTCTTC. It specifies CASSLASGRLAGDYYNEQFF. V is TRBV5-6 and J is TRBJ2-1; 12 bases are shared with TRBD2. With 0 bases clipped from V and 3 bases from J, the junction kept 13 bases outside the gene matches. CDR1 SGHDT and CDR2 YYEEEE come from the germline V gene. This CDR3 is 20 amino acids long.

This clonotype was seen repeatedly, ten times or more. This chain links TRBV20-1 with TRBJ1-1; D gene uncertain. Germline CDR1 reads DFQATT; CDR2 reads SNEGSKA (reference sequence). This CDR3 is 15 amino acids long. Trimming took 0 bases from V and 2 from J, leaving 13 bases between them. The CDR3 sequence is CSARDPWTTNTEAFF. The CDR3 coding sequence is TGCAGTGCTAGAGATCCTTGGACCACTAACACTGAAGCTTTCTTT.

Ten or more counts support this clonotype. V is TRBV7-2 and J is TRBJ1-2; D call uncertain. Trimming removed 0 bases at V and 0 bases at J, with 11 bases between. Germline V lookup: CDR1 SGHTA, CDR2 FQGNSA. The CDR3 is 16 amino acids. CDR3 DNA: TGTGCCAGCAGCTTAGCGGTGACACGAGCTAACTATGGCTACACCTTC. Translation: CASSLAVTRANYGYTF.

This clonotype was recorded a few times. The genes are TRBV7-6 and TRBJ2-3; possibly TRBD2 for D (6 bases). V was pared by 1 base and J by 1 base, with 12 bases between. This CDR3 has 16 residues. Germline V CDR1 and CDR2: SGHVS, FNYEAQ. The CDR3 bases are TGTGCCAGCAGCTTAGGTGTGGGCGGGGGCACAGATACGCAGTATTTT. Its translation is CASSLGVGGGTDTQYF.

The CDR3 DNA sequence: TGTGCCAGCAGTTACCGGACGGGAGATCAGCCCCAGCATTTT. Translated: CASSYRTGDQPQHF. J is TRBJ1-5 and V is TRBV6-5; D is uncertain. V lost 2 bases and J lost 5, with 10 bases in between. Germline V CDR1 and CDR2: MNHEY, SVGAGI. The CDR3 has 14 amino acids.

CDR3 sequence (DNA): TGTGCCAGCAGTTACTCGACCCGCCTCACAGATACGCAGTATTTT. This encodes CASSYSTRLTDTQYF. V is TRBV7-8 and J is TRBJ2-3; D not resolved. Trimming stripped 6 bases from V and 2 bases from J, with 15 bases between. The CDR3 sequence is 15 residues long. CDR1 is SGHVS and CDR2 is FQNEAQ in the germline V gene.

This clonotype was picked up many times. This chain's CDR3 is CAAAVGGDLINNEQFF. The DNA of the CDR3 is TGTGCCGCCGCGGTGGGGGGCGACCTCATCAACAATGAGCAGTTCTTC. The V gene is TRBV6-5, the J gene TRBJ2-1; D tentatively fits TRBD1 or TRBD2 (6 bases each). The germline CDR1 and CDR2 sequences are MNHEY and SVGAGI. The CDR3 totals 16 residues. Trimming took off 11 bases at V and 5 bases at J, with 25 bases between the two ends.

This sequence joins TRBV20-1 and TRBJ2-1; unclear D gene. Germline CDR1 DFQATT, CDR2 SNEGSKA (reference sequence). The CDR3 extends over 12 amino acids. Trimming took off 1 base at V and 6 bases at J, with 7 bases between the two ends. The CDR3 reads CSARGPTNEQFF. DNA of the CDR3: TGCAGTGCTAGAGGCCCTACCAATGAGCAGTTCTTC.

This clonotype was counted only a few times. The rearrangement uses TRBV20-1 and TRBJ1-2; no clear D. V was clipped by 7 bases and J by 5 bases, with 11 bases between them. Germline CDR1 reads DFQATT; CDR2 reads SNEGSKA (reference sequence). This CDR3 has 11 amino acids. In DNA form, the CDR3 reads TGCAGTGTCGGAGGCCTTTATGGCTACACCTTC. Amino acids: CSVGGLYGYTF.

This chain joins TRBV7-3 and TRBJ2-2; 8 bases are a match to TRBD1. V was pared by 8 bases and J by 7 bases, with 18 bases of the junction left unmatched. CDR1 SGHTA and CDR2 FQGTGA come from the germline V gene. The length of the CDR3 is 17 residues. The DNA of the CDR3 is TGTGCCAGCCTCTCCGCCCGATTACAGGGGGGTGGCGGGGAGCTGTTTTTT. Its protein product is CASLSARLQGGGGELFF.

The chain links TRBV20-1 to TRBJ1-2, with D possibly matching TRBD1 (6 bases). CDR1 DFQATT and CDR2 SNEGSKA come from the germline V gene (reference sequence). Trimming shortened V by 4 bases and J by 4 bases, and 16 bases separated the two germline ends. The CDR3 loop spans 14 amino acids. The DNA of the CDR3 is TGCAGTGCTAACTCACAGGGCTTCGGCTATGGCTACACCTTC. As protein: CSANSQGFGYGYTF.

Ten or more counts support this clonotype. J is TRBJ2-1 and V is TRBV5-1; 7 bases line up with TRBD1. Per the germline V gene, CDR1 is SGHRS and CDR2 is YFSETQ. The CDR3 totals 15 residues. The ends lost 0 bases at V and 2 bases at J; junction bases unmatched: 2. The CDR3 sequence: CASSLEQGPYNEQFF. CDR3 DNA sequence: TGCGCCAGCAGCTTGGAACAGGGGCCCTACAATGAGCAGTTCTTC.

Concerning this clonotype: The CDR3 end shows no conserved phenylalanine or tryptophan, and so a read error is likely. The CDR3 nucleotides are TGCAGCGTTGAGGCGGGAGCAGATACTCAGTATCTT. This sequence encodes CSVEAGADTQYL. The chain carries TRBV29-1 and TRBJ2-3; 7 nucleotides line up with TRBD2. This CDR3 is 12 amino acids long. In germline, CDR1 is SQVTM, CDR2 ANQGSEA.

The rearrangement links TRBV5-6 to TRBJ2-7, with D hard to call. CDR1 SGHDT and CDR2 YYEEEE come from the germline V gene. CDR3 length: 14 amino acids. Trimming removed 4 bases from V and 1 base from J, with 12 bases in between. The CDR3 DNA reads TGTGCCAGCAGCCCCACGGGCTCATCCTACGAGCAGTACTTC. It encodes CASSPTGSSYEQYF.

This clonotype was detected only a few times. The rearrangement joins TRBV5-1 to TRBJ2-7, with D perhaps matching TRBD1 (5 bases). This CDR3 spans 14 amino acids. Trimming shortened V by 0 bases and J by 3 bases, and 10 bases separated the two germline ends. Germline V gene data show CDR1 as SGHRS and CDR2 as YFSETQ. The CDR3 region is CASSLARQGYEQYF. For the CDR3, the DNA is TGCGCCAGCAGCTTGGCGCGGCAGGGCTACGAGCAGTACTTC.

The chain combines TRBV15 with TRBJ2-3; 8 nucleotides agree with TRBD2. The V and J ends lost 8 bases and 8 bases, in that order; junction bases with no gene match: 12. The length of the CDR3 is 14 residues. CDR1 is LNHNV and CDR2 is YYDKDF in the germline V gene (reference sequence). CDR3 protein: CATSRRGARGTQYF. The CDR3 bases are TGTGCCACCTCACGGCGGGGGGCCCGGGGTACGCAGTATTTT. The whole variable domain, remainder taken from reference TRBV15 and TRBJ2-3, is DAMVIQNPRYQVTQFGKPVTLSCSQTLNHNVMYWYQQKSSQAPKLLFHYYDKDFNNEADTPDNFQSRRPNTSFCFLDIRSPGLGDTAMYLCATSRRGARGTQYFGPGTRLTVL.

The V gene is TRBV20-1, the J gene TRBJ1-1, with a possible D match to TRBD1 (5 bases). The CDR3 spans 14 residues. Germline assignment: CDR1 DFQATT and CDR2 SNEGSKA (reference sequence). Trimming took 4 bases from V and 8 from J, leaving 20 bases between them. CDR3: CSATQAGREQEAFF. Here the CDR3 DNA reads TGCAGTGCTACCCAGGCAGGGAGAGAGCAAGAAGCTTTCTTT.

This clonotype was observed at least ten times. The chain links TRBV7-9 to TRBJ2-5; tentative D call: TRBD1 (6 bases). CDR1 and CDR2 (germline): SEHNR, FQNEAQ (reference sequence). The CDR3 loop spans 12 amino acids. V was trimmed by 5 bases and J by 7 bases, leaving 11 bases between them. The CDR3 protein is CASSQRGGTQYF. The CDR3 region has the DNA TGTGCCAGCAGCCAAAGAGGGGGGACCCAGTACTTC.